This entry features one T cell receptor (beta chain) sequence. Its specificity is not known. These data belong to a study of long-term antiretroviral therapy in people with HIV. There was at least one pre-ART PBMC sample for each donor, plus at least two post-ART PBMC samples. Specimens retained about 0.95-11 million cryopreserved PBMC preceding DNA extraction. General observations from the study: HIV repertoires spanned narrower CDR3 length ranges than controls. Specimens of blood were obtained during about 2004 to 2018, possibly under older ART regimens.

Per germline, CDR1 MNHEY and CDR2 SMNVEV (reference sequence). The CDR3 is 15 residues long. V dropped 4 bases and J dropped 10; count of bases not matched to a gene: 8. The assay used was immunoSEQ (version v3.0), run at survey level. Only in-frame clones appear in the TCRdb table, and some are missing; sequencing was by immunoSEQ multiplex PCR. The sample records around 18,000 clones, 91% being singletons. The sample consisted of unsorted PBMCs, taken 3 years after starting antiretroviral therapy. The gene calls are TRBV27 and TRBJ2-1, with 12 nucleotides matching TRBD2. The TCR originated in a man aged 50 to 59 with HIV. The CDR3 reads CASSSRLAGVGEQFF. The CDR3 DNA reads TGTGCCAGCAGTTCCAGACTAGCGGGGGTCGGAGAGCAGTTCTTC.